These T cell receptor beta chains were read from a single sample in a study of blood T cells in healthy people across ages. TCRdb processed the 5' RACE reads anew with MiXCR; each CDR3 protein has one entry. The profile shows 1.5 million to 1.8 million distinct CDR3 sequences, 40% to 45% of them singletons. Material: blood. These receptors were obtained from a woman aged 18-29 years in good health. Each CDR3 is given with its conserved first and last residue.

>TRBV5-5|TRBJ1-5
CASSPQGEGPQHF
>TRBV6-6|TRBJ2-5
CASSGVRGETQYF
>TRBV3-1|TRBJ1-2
CASSLSGGDPYGYTF
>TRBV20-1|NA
CSARVPGIRYEQYF
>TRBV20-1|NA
CSATGPDTYIQYF
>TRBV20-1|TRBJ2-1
CSAGAPGKRQFF
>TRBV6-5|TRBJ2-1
CASSCPGLAGTCSYNEQFF
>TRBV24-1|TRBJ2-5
CATSGVWGTGGETQYF
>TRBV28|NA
CASSFGTGVEYEQYF
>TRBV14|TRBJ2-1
CASSQLGLAVPNEQFF
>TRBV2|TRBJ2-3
CASSEGPHTQYF
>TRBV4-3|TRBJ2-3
CASSQDPSSNTQYF
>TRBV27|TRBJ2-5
CASSFGQTKETQYF
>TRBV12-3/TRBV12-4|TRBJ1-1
CAGSRGQNTEAFF
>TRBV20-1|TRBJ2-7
CSAQSAGTRYEQYF
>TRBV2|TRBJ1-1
CASSSAGREGTEAFF